This T cell receptor beta chain derives from a study of early T cells in non-severe SARS-CoV-2 infection. This CDR3 region has 16 residues. V lost 2 bases and J 1 base, leaving 13 bases between the germline ends. Germline CDR1 SGDLS, CDR2 YYNGEE. Each single cDNA molecule received a unique molecular identifier. MiXCR was run by TCRdb on the 5' RACE reads, yielding one entry per CDR3 protein. This table holds tens of thousands of distinct CDR3 sequences, 15% to 18% found once. The specimen sequenced was whole blood. V and J are TRBV9 and TRBJ1-3; D is undetermined. This TCR was sampled from an adult who was a healthcare worker with PCR-confirmed SARS-CoV-2 infection or an uninfected control (not recorded which). CDR3 region: CASSVEGGGSGNTIYF. CDR3 sequence (DNA): TGTGCCAGCAGCGTCGAGGGAGGCGGATCTGGAAACACCATATATTTT.